This TCR beta chain was sequenced during a study of human T cells and chemical hapten exposure. Study-wide results and caveats: Patch test score was positively correlated with the counts of PT1 expanded TCRs. Expanded TCRs created a significantly greater count of big CDR3 similarity clusters than controls did.

The CDR3 consists of 17 residues. From germline, CDR1 is LGHNA and CDR2 YNFKEQ. The V and J ends lost 1 base and 4 bases respectively, with 19 bases between them. The library labeled individual cDNA molecules by adding unique molecular identifiers to them. Per the original methods: Per-sample TCR counts ranged from about 23,224 to 750,000, median approximately 98,000. One entry per CDR3 protein results from TCRdb running MiXCR on the RACE reads. The V and J calls, along with clone size, are taken from TCRdb and not from the paper's own processing. This sample has some 300,000 distinct CDR3 sequences, with around 5.5% found just once. Concerning this clonotype itself: Its antigen remains unknown.

Time point indicated: pre-sensitization, week 0. Specified treatment: therapeutic diphenylcyclopropenone sensitization with weekly scalp DPC. The sequence derives from a woman aged 18-30 years with alopecia areata. Some clones in this sample may be carry-over from other donors' samples. Sequencing used whole blood, obtained in connection with sensitization to the hapten diphenylcyclopropenone (DPC). The chain links TRBV4-2 to TRBJ1-1, with a tentative D call TRBD1 (6 bases). The CDR3 DNA reads as TGTGCCAGCAGCCAAGTAGACATTAAGGGGGTGGGCACTGAAGCTTTCTTT. Protein: CASSQVDIKGVGTEAFF.